This T cell receptor (beta chain) was retrieved from a study of shared clonotypes between healthy human individuals. At the level of the study: There were three CD4 naive, three CD4 memory, two CD8 naive and one CD8 memory plates per donor. Study-level points and caveats: Generally, estimated richness proved larger in naive subsets than it did in memory subsets.

Generated by immunoSEQ multiplex PCR, the TCRdb table keeps only in-frame clones and is missing some. The table lists a few million clones, approximately 95% of them singletons. The CDR3 runs to 16 residues. V lost 1 base to trimming and J lost 3 bases, with 15 bases between them. Germline V gene lookup returns CDR1 SGHTA and CDR2 FQGTGA. On this clone itself: Its antigen remains unknown.

Donors comprised healthy HIV-negative adults lacking recent acute infections or vaccinations. The study separated CD4+ cells into CD45RA+ naive and CD45RA-negative memory subsets. This clonotype originated in a young man in good health. Some clones in this sample may be carry-over from other donors' samples. The chain links TRBV7-3 to TRBJ2-5; D possibly corresponds to TRBD2 (5 bases). The sample comprised naive CD4+ T cells from PBMCs. The subset is: CD45RA+ positively selected. The DNA for the CDR3 is TGTGCCAGCAGCTTAAGTTCGGGGTCCCGAAAAGAGACCCAGTACTTC. Translating it yields CASSLSSGSRKETQYF.